This TCR beta chain appears in the sequencing data of a study of blood T cell repertoires in COVID-19. Turning to the study itself: The origin of the acute and convalescent COVID-19 samples was the United States, Italy and Spain.

Per the authors' pipeline: Cell counts per sample came from amplifying reference gene primers. The assay was immunoSEQ multiplex PCR, and TCRdb's table has in-frame clones only and misses some. V, J and clone size were drawn from that table, and D and trimming were deduced from the DNA. The data show 60,000 to 70,000 clones, less than 90% seen once. This clone was found a few times. This CDR3 has 12 amino acids. Trimming removed 3 bases from V and 5 bases from J, with 8 bases in between. Germline CDR1 and CDR2: SEHNR and FQNEAQ (reference sequence). Material for sequencing was peripheral blood. The receptor was isolated from a man in his fifties or sixties with active COVID-19. The genes are TRBV7-9 and TRBJ2-7; D is ambiguous. The CDR3 nucleotides are TGTGCCAGCAGCTTCCAGTTCCACGAGCAGTACTTC. Translating gives CASSFQFHEQYF.